This T cell receptor (beta chain) stems from a study of T-cell memory formation after mild COVID-19. The sample holds many counts of this clonotype. Germline values: CDR1 MDHEN, CDR2 SYDVKM. Trimming removed 7 bases from V and 12 bases from J, with 13 bases in between. This CDR3 comprises 12 residues. One entry per CDR3 protein results from TCRdb running MiXCR on the 5' RACE reads. The repertoire has hundreds of thousands of distinct CDR3 sequences, about 20% of them found once; the top ten carry about 8.4%. The sequenced sample was PBMCs or a T cell subset sorted from them (not recorded which). The TCR was taken from an adult woman who had mild COVID-19 (a few samples of this study predate the infection). Cell type and time point are not known. The chain couples TRBV28 to TRBJ1-6; D gene unclear. The CDR3 region has the DNA TGTGCCAGCACCGAAGGGATACGACCCCTCCACTTT. It translates to CASTEGIRPLHF.